Listed below are T cell receptor beta chains from one sample, sequenced in a study of vaccination and CD4 T cells after COVID-19. Their antigens remain unidentified. TCRdb used MiXCR to reprocess the PCR reads, holding one entry per CDR3 protein. The sample shows 7,000 to 8,500 distinct CDR3 sequences, under 65% of them seen only once. The sample consisted of CD4+ T cells from blood, cultured in vitro. The receptors derive from a human donor in good health. The CDR3 runs from the conserved cysteine through the conserved F or W. The D gene is left open where the match is weak. Some rows mark clone size as missing; the rest say once, few, many or name a class of expanded clone.

v_call: TRBV30
clone_size: NA
j_call: TRBJ2-5
d_call: NA
cdr3_aa: CAWSIAEETQYF
cdr3_nt: TGTGCCTGGAGTATAGCGGAAGAGACCCAGTACTTC

v_call: TRBV15
clone_size: NA
j_call: TRBJ2-2
d_call: NA
cdr3_aa: CATSTNTAGELFF
cdr3_nt: TGTGCCACCAGCACAAACACGGCCGGGGAGCTGTTTTTT

v_call: TRBV29-1
clone_size: NA
j_call: TRBJ1-3
d_call: NA
cdr3_aa: CSVQEGYTIYF
cdr3_nt: TGCAGCGTTCAGGAGGGTTACACCATATATTTT

v_call: TRBV12-3/TRBV12-4
clone_size: few
j_call: TRBJ1-6
d_call: NA
cdr3_aa: CASSPGVVGSPLHF
cdr3_nt: TGTGCCAGCAGCCCCGGGGTTGTCGGTTCACCCCTCCACTTT

v_call: TRBV6-2/TRBV6-3
clone_size: NA
j_call: TRBJ2-6
d_call: TRBD2
cdr3_aa: CASSRRPAGRSGANVLTF
cdr3_nt: TGTGCCAGCAGTCGTCGACCAGCGGGGCGCTCTGGGGCCAACGTCCTGACTTTC

v_call: TRBV12-3/TRBV12-4
clone_size: NA
j_call: TRBJ1-1
d_call: NA
cdr3_aa: CASSLGREAFF
cdr3_nt: TGTGCCAGCAGTTTGGGACGAGAAGCTTTCTTT

v_call: TRBV18
clone_size: NA
j_call: TRBJ1-2
d_call: NA
cdr3_aa: CASSPLSVGSLLGYGYTF
cdr3_nt: TGTGCCAGCTCACCACTATCTGTGGGGTCCCTGCTCGGCTATGGCTACACCTTC

v_call: TRBV7-2
clone_size: NA
j_call: TRBJ2-4
d_call: TRBD2
cdr3_aa: CASSPSASGGGNIQYF
cdr3_nt: TGTGCCAGCAGCCCCAGCGCTAGCGGGGGGGGTAACATTCAGTACTTC

v_call: TRBV2
clone_size: few
j_call: TRBJ1-2
d_call: NA
cdr3_aa: CASSGLYVGHGYTF
cdr3_nt: TGTGCCAGCAGTGGGCTTTATGTGGGCCATGGCTACACCTTC

v_call: TRBV28
clone_size: NA
j_call: TRBJ2-2
d_call: TRBD1
cdr3_aa: CASRLQGVDTGELFF
cdr3_nt: TGTGCCAGCAGACTACAGGGGGTAGACACCGGGGAGCTGTTTTTT

v_call: TRBV6-2/TRBV6-3
clone_size: NA
j_call: TRBJ1-6
d_call: NA
cdr3_aa: CASSSAGTKSSYNSPLHF
cdr3_nt: TGTGCCAGCAGTAGCGCCGGGACTAAGAGCTCCTATAATTCACCCCTCCACTTT

v_call: TRBV25-1
clone_size: NA
j_call: TRBJ1-1
d_call: NA
cdr3_aa: CASSEWGGVRAGNTEAFF
cdr3_nt: TGTGCCAGCAGTGAATGGGGAGGGGTCAGGGCTGGGAACACTGAAGCTTTCTTT

v_call: TRBV20-1
clone_size: NA
j_call: TRBJ2-7
d_call: TRBD2
cdr3_aa: CSARDKLAGVYEQYF
cdr3_nt: TGCAGTGCTAGAGATAAACTAGCGGGAGTGTACGAGCAGTACTTC

v_call: TRBV19
clone_size: NA
j_call: TRBJ1-2
d_call: NA
cdr3_aa: CASSIEGWDYGYTF
cdr3_nt: TGTGCCAGTAGTATAGAAGGGTGGGACTATGGCTACACCTTC

v_call: TRBV7-2
clone_size: NA
j_call: TRBJ1-5
d_call: NA
cdr3_aa: CASSLRPVGSNQPQHF
cdr3_nt: TGTGCCAGCAGCTTACGGCCGGTGGGTAGCAATCAGCCCCAGCATTTT

v_call: TRBV5-4
clone_size: NA
j_call: TRBJ2-5
d_call: TRBD2
cdr3_aa: CASSSNRGLAGRGTQYF
cdr3_nt: TGTGCCAGCAGCTCGAACAGGGGACTAGCGGGGAGGGGAACCCAGTACTTC

v_call: TRBV4-3
clone_size: NA
j_call: TRBJ1-6
d_call: NA
cdr3_aa: CASSQDRDNSPLHF
cdr3_nt: TGCGCCAGCAGCCAAGACAGGGATAATTCACCCCTCCACTTT

v_call: TRBV24-1
clone_size: NA
j_call: TRBJ2-2
d_call: NA
cdr3_aa: CATGGDSHTGELFF
cdr3_nt: TGTGCCACCGGAGGAGACAGTCACACCGGGGAGCTGTTTTTT

v_call: TRBV7-9
clone_size: NA
j_call: TRBJ2-5
d_call: NA
cdr3_aa: CAGATQETQYF
cdr3_nt: TGTGCGGGGGCGACCCAAGAGACCCAGTACTTC

v_call: TRBV5-4
clone_size: NA
j_call: TRBJ2-3
d_call: TRBD2
cdr3_aa: CASSLDLFVGGNTDTQYF
cdr3_nt: TGTGCCAGCAGCTTGGATCTCTTTGTGGGGGGGAACACAGATACGCAGTATTTT

v_call: TRBV20-1
clone_size: once
j_call: TRBJ2-7
d_call: TRBD2
cdr3_aa: CSAGETSGSGEQYF
cdr3_nt: TGCAGTGCTGGAGAGACTAGCGGGAGTGGCGAGCAGTACTTC

v_call: TRBV7-9
clone_size: NA
j_call: TRBJ2-5
d_call: TRBD2
cdr3_aa: CASSLGIAGQETQYF
cdr3_nt: TGTGCCAGCAGCTTGGGTATAGCGGGTCAAGAGACCCAGTACTTC

v_call: TRBV19
clone_size: NA
j_call: TRBJ1-2
d_call: TRBD1
cdr3_aa: CASSPKTGGRGYTF
cdr3_nt: TGTGCCAGTAGTCCAAAGACAGGGGGAAGGGGCTACACCTTC

v_call: TRBV6-1
clone_size: few
j_call: TRBJ2-7
d_call: NA
cdr3_aa: CASSAGGWAYEQYF
cdr3_nt: TGTGCCAGCAGTGCGGGCGGTTGGGCCTACGAGCAGTACTTC

v_call: TRBV28
clone_size: large
j_call: TRBJ1-2
d_call: TRBD1
cdr3_aa: CASTAIYRGGRGYTF
cdr3_nt: TGTGCCAGCACGGCGATTTACAGGGGAGGCCGCGGCTACACCTTC

v_call: TRBV5-1
clone_size: NA
j_call: TRBJ2-7
d_call: NA
cdr3_aa: CASSLEVSSYEQYF
cdr3_nt: TGCGCCAGCAGCTTGGAGGTTAGCTCCTACGAGCAGTACTTC

v_call: TRBV28
clone_size: few
j_call: TRBJ1-2
d_call: TRBD1
cdr3_aa: CASSRTGKNYGYTF
cdr3_nt: TGTGCCAGCAGCAGGACAGGGAAAAACTATGGCTACACCTTC

v_call: TRBV19
clone_size: few
j_call: TRBJ1-4
d_call: NA
cdr3_aa: CATSVVANEKLFF
cdr3_nt: TGTGCCACCTCGGTGGTGGCTAATGAAAAACTGTTTTTT

v_call: TRBV15
clone_size: few
j_call: TRBJ2-2
d_call: NA
cdr3_aa: CATSRGSPGELFF
cdr3_nt: TGTGCCACCAGCAGAGGGAGCCCCGGGGAGCTGTTTTTT

v_call: TRBV28
clone_size: NA
j_call: TRBJ1-2
d_call: NA
cdr3_aa: CASSLLYGYTF
cdr3_nt: TGTGCCAGCAGTTTGCTTTATGGCTACACCTTC

v_call: TRBV2
clone_size: NA
j_call: TRBJ2-7
d_call: NA
cdr3_aa: CASSVNSVWFTFYEQYF
cdr3_nt: TGTGCCAGCAGTGTAAATTCGGTGTGGTTTACATTTTACGAGCAGTACTTC

v_call: TRBV19
clone_size: few
j_call: TRBJ2-7
d_call: NA
cdr3_aa: CASSISAFTTYEQYF
cdr3_nt: TGTGCCAGTAGTATTAGCGCCTTTACGACCTACGAGCAGTACTTC

v_call: TRBV6-1
clone_size: NA
j_call: TRBJ1-5
d_call: TRBD1
cdr3_aa: CASRVGQGSNQPQHF
cdr3_nt: TGTGCCAGCAGGGTAGGACAGGGGAGCAATCAGCCCCAGCATTTT

v_call: TRBV24-1
clone_size: NA
j_call: TRBJ2-1
d_call: NA
cdr3_aa: CATSDLVQGGRNEQFF
cdr3_nt: TGTGCCACCAGTGATTTAGTACAGGGTGGGAGAAATGAGCAGTTCTTC

v_call: TRBV7-8
clone_size: NA
j_call: TRBJ2-2
d_call: NA
cdr3_aa: CASSLRQAPNTGELFF
cdr3_nt: TGTGCCAGCAGCCTAAGACAGGCGCCGAACACCGGGGAGCTGTTTTTT

v_call: TRBV20-1
clone_size: NA
j_call: TRBJ2-5
d_call: NA
cdr3_aa: CSAVDSPQETQYF
cdr3_nt: TGCAGTGCTGTGGACAGCCCTCAAGAGACCCAGTACTTC

v_call: TRBV5-5
clone_size: NA
j_call: TRBJ1-1
d_call: TRBD1
cdr3_aa: CASSIQGAVTEAFF
cdr3_nt: TGTGCCAGCAGCATACAGGGGGCTGTCACTGAAGCTTTCTTT

v_call: TRBV10-2
clone_size: NA
j_call: TRBJ2-7
d_call: TRBD2
cdr3_aa: CASRTSGGPEQYF
cdr3_nt: TGCGCCAGCAGGACTAGCGGGGGGCCAGAGCAGTACTTC

v_call: TRBV28
clone_size: NA
j_call: TRBJ1-2
d_call: TRBD1
cdr3_aa: CASSRAAGGGYTF
cdr3_nt: TGTGCCAGCAGCCGCGCGGCAGGGGGAGGCTACACCTTC

v_call: TRBV7-6
clone_size: few
j_call: TRBJ1-1
d_call: NA
cdr3_aa: CASSRNLPKTAIMNTEAFF
cdr3_nt: TGTGCCAGCAGCCGTAACCTCCCTAAGACAGCTATCATGAACACTGAAGCTTTCTTT

v_call: TRBV10-3
clone_size: few
j_call: TRBJ2-7
d_call: TRBD2
cdr3_aa: CAITKAGDSYEQYF
cdr3_nt: TGTGCCATCACCAAAGCGGGGGACTCCTACGAGCAGTACTTC